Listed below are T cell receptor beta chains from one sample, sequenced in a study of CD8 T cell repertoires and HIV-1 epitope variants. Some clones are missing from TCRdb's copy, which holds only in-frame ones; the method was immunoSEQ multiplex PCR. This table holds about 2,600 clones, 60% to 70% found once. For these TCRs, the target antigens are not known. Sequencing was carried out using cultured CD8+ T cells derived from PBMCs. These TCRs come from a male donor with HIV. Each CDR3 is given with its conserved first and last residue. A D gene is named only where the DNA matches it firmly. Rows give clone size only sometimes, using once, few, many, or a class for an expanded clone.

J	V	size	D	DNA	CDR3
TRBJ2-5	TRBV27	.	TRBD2	TGTGCCAGCACTTCAGCGGGGGGATCAGAGACCCAGTACTTC	CASTSAGGSETQYF
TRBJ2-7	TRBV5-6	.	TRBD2	TGTGCCAGCAGTTCGGGACTAGCGGGGGAGGAGTACTTC	CASSSGLAGEEYF
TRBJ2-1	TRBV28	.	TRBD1	TGTGCCAGCAGTTTTGCAGGGGGCTATAATAATGAGCAGTTCTTC	CASSFAGGYNNEQFF
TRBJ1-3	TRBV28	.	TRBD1	TGTGCCAGCAGTGCCCTACCGACAGGGAACTCTGGAAACACCATATATTTT	CASSALPTGNSGNTIYF
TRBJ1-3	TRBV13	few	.	TGTGCCAGCAGCGGTGGATTTGGGGCTAGCTCTGGAAACACCATATATTTT	CASSGGFGASSGNTIYF
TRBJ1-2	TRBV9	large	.	TGTGCCAGCAGCTTCGTAGGGTCTGGAGCTTATGGCTACACCTTC	CASSFVGSGAYGYTF
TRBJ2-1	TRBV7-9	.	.	TGTGCCAGCAGCTTCCATTTGAGGGGAGCAGACAATGAGCAGTTCTTC	CASSFHLRGADNEQFF
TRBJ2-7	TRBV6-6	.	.	TGTGCCAGCAGTTTGGACAGTAGTTCCTACGAGCAGTACTTC	CASSLDSSSYEQYF
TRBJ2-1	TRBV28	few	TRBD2	TGTGCCAGCAGTGTGAGCGGGATCCTTTTCCATGAGCAGTTCTTC	CASSVSGILFHEQFF
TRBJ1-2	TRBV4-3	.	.	TGCGCCAGCAGCCAAGATAAAGACCTTAACTATGGCTACACCTTC	CASSQDKDLNYGYTF
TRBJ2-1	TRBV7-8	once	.	TGTGCCAGCAGCTTAGAGGCGGTAGAATATAGCAATGAGCAGTTCTTC	CASSLEAVEYSNEQFF
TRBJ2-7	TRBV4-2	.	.	TGTGCCAGCAGCCAAGATCCCCTAGCGACAGACCCCTACGAGCAGTACTTC	CASSQDPLATDPYEQYF
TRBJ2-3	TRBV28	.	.	TGTGCCAGCAGTTTATCGACTAGCACAGATACGCAGTATTTT	CASSLSTSTDTQYF
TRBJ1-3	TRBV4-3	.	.	TGCGCCAGCAGCCAAGAATGGGGGGACTCTGGAAACACCATATATTTT	CASSQEWGDSGNTIYF
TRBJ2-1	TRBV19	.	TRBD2	TGTGCCAGTAGTTCGCCTAGCGGGCACAATGAGCAGTTCTTC	CASSSPSGHNEQFF
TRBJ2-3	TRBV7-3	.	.	TGTGCCAGCAGTTCGTTGGGGACCACAGATACGCAGTATTTT	CASSSLGTTDTQYF
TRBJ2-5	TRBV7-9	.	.	TGTGCCAGCAGCTATGGGGGACTTGCGGAGACCCAGTACTTC	CASSYGGLAETQYF
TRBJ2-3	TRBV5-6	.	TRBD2	TGTGCCAGCAGCCCCTACCGGACTAGCGGGTTCACAGATACGCAGTATTTT	CASSPYRTSGFTDTQYF
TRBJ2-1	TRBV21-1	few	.	TGTGCCAGCGGGAGCATACTAGGCGGGAGGGCCCTGTATGAGCAGTTCTTC	CASGSILGGRALYEQFF
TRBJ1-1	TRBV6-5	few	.	TGTGCCAGCAGTTACTCCCCCTACACTGAAGCTTTCTTT	CASSYSPYTEAFF
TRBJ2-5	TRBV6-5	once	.	TGTGCCAGCAGTTATGCAGAGACCCAGTACTTC	CASSYAETQYF
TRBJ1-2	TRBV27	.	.	TGTGCCAGCAGTTTATCCCACCCGACTGCTTATGGCTACACCTTC	CASSLSHPTAYGYTF
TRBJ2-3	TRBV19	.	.	TGTGCCAGTAGTATTGGCGGTATAGTGGATACGCAGTATTTT	CASSIGGIVDTQYF
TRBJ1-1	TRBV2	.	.	TGTGCCAGCAGTGAAGGGGCGAGCAACGGGGAAGCTTTCTTT	CASSEGASNGEAFF
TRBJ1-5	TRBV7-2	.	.	TGTGCCAGCAGCCGAGCGGGGGAAAGCAATCAGCCCCAGCATTTT	CASSRAGESNQPQHF
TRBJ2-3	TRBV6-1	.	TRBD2	TGTGCCAGCAGTGACCTAGCGGGGGACAACCCCACAGATACGCAGTATTTT	CASSDLAGDNPTDTQYF
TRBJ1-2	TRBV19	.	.	TGTGCCAGTAGTATGGATAACTATGGCTACACCTTC	CASSMDNYGYTF
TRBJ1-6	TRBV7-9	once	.	TGTGCCAGCAGCCCCCGGCAGGGTAATTCACCCCTCCACTTT	CASSPRQGNSPLHF
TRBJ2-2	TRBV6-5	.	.	TGTGCCAGCAGCGACGGGGGGCCGGGAAGGCGGGAGCTGTTTTTT	CASSDGGPGRRELFF
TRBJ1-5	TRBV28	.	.	TGTGCCAGCAGCCCTACGCTGGGACTTAGCAATCAGCCCCAGCATTTT	CASSPTLGLSNQPQHF
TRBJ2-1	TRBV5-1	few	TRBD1	TGCGCCAGCAGCCGTGGGACAGGTAACGAGCAGTTCTTC	CASSRGTGNEQFF
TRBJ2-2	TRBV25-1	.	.	TGTGCCAGCAGTGAAGTGGGACTGCAGAACACCGGGGAGCTGTTTTTT	CASSEVGLQNTGELFF
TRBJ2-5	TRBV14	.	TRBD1	TGTGCCAGCAGCCAACCTCGACAGGGGCAAGAGACCCAGTACTTC	CASSQPRQGQETQYF
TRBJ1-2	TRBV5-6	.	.	TGTGCCAGCAGCGTGGTGGCGGACCGTAGGTATGGCTACACCTTC	CASSVVADRRYGYTF